These 29 T cell receptor beta chains came from one sample sequenced in a study of cytomegalovirus exposure and HLA in healthy donors. PCR involved 60 Vbeta and 13 Jbeta primers. Using immunoSEQ multiplex PCR, the repertoire was profiled, and TCRdb retains in-frame clones only, with some absent. The sample comprises tens of thousands of clones, roughly 80% of which are singletons, and 6.2% rests with the top ten. Sequenced sample: PBMCs. The source is a woman aged 45-65 years in good health and CMV-seropositive.

The CDR3 sequence is CASSIAYGDYGYTF. CDR3 DNA: TGTGCCAGTAGTATAGCGTATGGAGACTATGGCTACACCTTC. The gene calls are TRBV19 and TRBJ1-2, with D unresolved. Deletions cut 1 base from V and 3 bases from J, with 9 bases between. The germline V gene has CDR1 LNHDA and CDR2 SQIVND (reference sequence). There are 14 residues in the CDR3.

A few counts support this clone. V is TRBV19 and J is TRBJ1-1, with D maybe TRBD1 (5 bases). CDR3 length equals 18 residues. Per germline, CDR1 LNHDA and CDR2 SQIVND (reference sequence). V was clipped by 0 bases and J by 1 base, with 18 bases between them. The CDR3 loop reads CASSIDQGLGGRNTEAFF. CDR3 nucleotide sequence: TGTGCCAGTAGTATAGATCAAGGTCTGGGGGGTAGGAACACTGAAGCTTTCTTT. Variable domain in full (rest from reference TRBV19 and TRBJ1-1): DGGITQSPKYLFRKEGQNVTLSCEQNLNHDAMYWYRQDPGQGLRLIYYSQIVNDFQKGDIAEGYSVSREKKESFPLTVTSAQKNPTAFYLCASSIDQGLGGRNTEAFFGQGTRLTVV.

This clone was seen only once. The J gene is TRBJ1-2, the V gene TRBV10-2, with TRBD1 identical over 7 bases. The trim removed 0 bases at V and 5 bases at J, leaving 6 bases unmatched. The germline V gene has CDR1 WSHSY and CDR2 SAAADI. CDR3 length equals 15 residues. CDR3 bases: TGCGCCAGCAGTGAGTCCCCGGACAGGACATATGGCTACACCTTC. Encoded protein: CASSESPDRTYGYTF.

This clone has a single count. The DNA of the CDR3 is TGTGCCAGCAGTGCTAACAGCATGAACACTGAAGCTTTCTTT. It specifies CASSANSMNTEAFF. The chain couples TRBV6-5 to TRBJ1-1, with no clear D. CDR3 length equals 14 residues. Per the germline V gene, CDR1 is MNHEY and CDR2 is SVGAGI. The germline V and J ends were trimmed by 5 bases and 0 bases, with 10 bases remaining between them.

The chain is built from TRBV9 and TRBJ1-1; D gene uncertain. There are 15 residues in the CDR3. Germline CDR1 and CDR2: SGDLS and YYNGEE. Between the trimmed V and J ends, which lost 3 bases and 1 base, there was a span of 13 bases. CDR3 protein: CASSALAEGNTEAFF. CDR3 DNA sequence: TGTGCCAGCAGCGCACTCGCGGAAGGGAACACTGAAGCTTTCTTT.

This chain joins TRBV28 and TRBJ1-3; the D gene is possibly TRBD1 (5 bases). The germline V gene has CDR1 MDHEN and CDR2 SYDVKM. V shed 8 bases and J shed 1 base, with 12 bases lying between them. The CDR3 contains 14 residues. The CDR3 spells CASQTGGSGNTIYF. The CDR3 bases are TGTGCCAGCCAAACTGGGGGGTCTGGAAACACCATATATTTT.

This chain joins TRBV4-1 and TRBJ1-5, with a weak D call TRBD1 (6 bases). V was pared by 0 bases and J by 5 bases, with 14 bases between. The CDR3 spans 16 residues. Germline assignment: CDR1 MGHRA and CDR2 YSYEKL. The CDR3 region is CASSQEWGQTYQPQHF. DNA for the CDR3: TGCGCCAGCAGCCAAGAATGGGGGCAGACGTATCAGCCCCAGCATTTT.

This clone showed up just a few times. The rearrangement joins TRBV30 to TRBJ2-1, with a weak D call TRBD1 (6 bases). V lost 2 bases to trimming and J lost 7 bases, with 12 bases between them. Germline assignment: CDR1 GTSNPN and CDR2 SVGIG (reference sequence). This CDR3 region has 13 residues. In DNA, the CDR3 is TGTGCCTGGAGTCTAGACAGGTTTAATGAGCAGTTCTTC. Amino acid sequence: CAWSLDRFNEQFF.

This clone has more than one count but fewer than ten. The V gene is TRBV28, the J gene TRBJ2-5, with 11 bases identical to TRBD1. This CDR3 comprises 15 residues. Trimming cost V 6 bases and J 4 bases; bases outside gene matches: 7. Germline values: CDR1 MDHEN, CDR2 SYDVKM. The CDR3 bases are TGTGCCAGCAGGGGGGGACAGGGGGTCGTAGAGACCCAGTACTTC. It codes for CASRGGQGVVETQYF.

This clone rates as medium-sized. This chain joins TRBV6-4 and TRBJ1-1; TRBD1 is a possible D gene (6 bases). Germline V gene sequence: CDR1 MRHNA, CDR2 SNTAGT. Trimming removed 5 bases from V and 2 bases from J, with 9 bases in between. The CDR3 is made up of 13 amino acids. The CDR3 here is CASSPRGNTEAFF. CDR3 nucleotide sequence: TGTGCCAGCAGTCCCAGGGGAAACACTGAAGCTTTCTTT.

This rearrangement joins TRBV2 to TRBJ1-5, with 11 bases that match TRBD1. Trimming removed 3 bases from V and 4 bases from J; junction bases left unmatched: 11. Germline CDR1 SNHLY, CDR2 FYNNEI. The length of the CDR3 is 18 residues. The DNA of the CDR3 is TGTGCCAGCAGTGATATGATGGGACAGGGGGACAAAAATCAGCCCCAGCATTTT. It yields the protein CASSDMMGQGDKNQPQHF.

V is TRBV27 and J is TRBJ2-7; the D is unclear. CDR3 length: 12 residues. Trimming removed 5 bases from V and 0 bases from J, with 5 bases in between. Germline V gene lookup returns CDR1 MNHEY and CDR2 SMNVEV (reference sequence). The CDR3 reads CASSHSSYEQYF. CDR3 sequence (DNA): TGTGCCAGCAGTCACAGCTCCTACGAGCAGTACTTC.

This clone was counted a few times. This chain connects TRBV6-5 to TRBJ2-1, with D possibly being TRBD2 (5 bases). This CDR3 is built from 15 residues. Germline CDR1 is MNHEY and CDR2 is SVGAGI. The germline V and J ends were trimmed by 6 bases and 4 bases, with 16 bases remaining between them. The CDR3 is CASRGSASTYNEQFF. The CDR3 region has the DNA TGTGCCAGCAGGGGGTCGGCTAGCACATACAATGAGCAGTTCTTC.

The chain couples TRBV5-1 to TRBJ2-7; D perhaps matches TRBD2 (6 bases). Germline loops: CDR1 SGHRS, CDR2 YFSETQ. The V gene lost 0 bases and the J gene lost 7 bases, with 14 bases spanning the gap. The CDR3 has 14 amino acids. The CDR3 here is CASSLEPSGAEQYF. The CDR3 nucleotides are TGCGCCAGCAGCTTGGAACCCTCGGGAGCTGAGCAGTACTTC.

The gene calls are TRBV15 and TRBJ1-3, with 11 positions matching TRBD1. The J segment lost 4 bases and the V segment lost 1 base, leaving 12 bases of the junction unmatched. Germline V lookup: CDR1 LNHNV, CDR2 YYDKDF (reference sequence). This CDR3 is 19 amino acids long. The CDR3 protein is CATSRVGSGTGGAGNTIYF. DNA for the CDR3: TGTGCCACCAGCAGAGTGGGCTCCGGGACAGGGGGTGCGGGAAACACCATATATTTT.

The genes are TRBV9 and TRBJ1-1; 8 bases agree with TRBD1. J was trimmed by 0 bases and V by 4 bases; bases with no gene match: 8. CDR1 and CDR2 from the germline V gene are SGDLS and YYNGEE. This CDR3 has 16 amino acids. CDR3 sequence reads: CASSPQGAAVNTEAFF. DNA of the CDR3: TGTGCCAGCAGCCCCCAGGGGGCGGCGGTGAACACTGAAGCTTTCTTT.

This chain connects TRBV13 to TRBJ2-1; the D gene is possibly TRBD2 (6 bases). Germline-derived CDR1 and CDR2 are PRHDT and FYEKMQ (reference sequence). V was cut by 0 bases and J by 2 bases, with 20 bases left in between. This CDR3 has 19 amino acids. This CDR3 is CASSLGGGTRPTAYNEQFF. In DNA, the CDR3 is TGTGCCAGCAGCTTAGGGGGCGGGACCCGCCCCACAGCCTACAATGAGCAGTTCTTC.

This clone occurred once. The chain carries TRBV27 and TRBJ1-4, with TRBD1 identical over 9 bases. This CDR3 contains 14 residues. The V gene end was trimmed by 4 bases and the J gene end by 5 bases; junction bases not matched to a gene: 2. Germline V gene lookup returns CDR1 MNHEY and CDR2 SMNVEV (reference sequence). The DNA for the CDR3 is TGTGCCAGCAGTTACACAGGGGGCAATGAAAAACTGTTTTTT. Amino acid sequence: CASSYTGGNEKLFF.

This clone was counted a few times. The rearrangement joins TRBV5-3 to TRBJ2-3; 10 bases map to TRBD2. TRBV5-3 is recorded as an ORF, its role being uncertain. The CDR3 totals 18 residues. Trimming took 4 bases from V and 2 from J; bases not matched to a gene: 13. CDR3 region: CARSPGLAVILPTDTQYF. The CDR3 DNA follows: TGTGCCAGAAGCCCCGGACTAGCGGTCATTCTTCCCACAGATACGCAGTATTTT.

The chain joins TRBV9 to TRBJ2-7, with 10 bases aligning to TRBD2. CDR3 size: 16 residues. The germline V gene has CDR1 SGDLS and CDR2 YYNGEE. Unmatched junction bases numbered 5, after V lost 0 bases and J lost 2 bases. DNA of the CDR3: TGTGCCAGCAGCGTAGCTTCTAGCGGGAGAGCCTACGAGCAGTACTTC. Protein product: CASSVASSGRAYEQYF.

V and J are TRBV27 and TRBJ2-1; D remains ambiguous. Trimming cost V 4 bases and J 6 bases, with 4 bases left between them. Germline V lookup: CDR1 MNHEY, CDR2 SMNVEV (reference sequence). This CDR3 has 11 amino acids. CDR3 nucleotide sequence: TGTGCCAGCAGTTCTAGCAATGAGCAGTTCTTC. This translates into CASSSSNEQFF.

The CDR3 DNA follows: TGTGCCAGCAGCGTAGACAGGACCACTGAAGCTTTCTTT. This codes for CASSVDRTTEAFF. This chain joins TRBV5-6 and TRBJ1-1; tentatively, D is TRBD1 (6 bases). Between the trimmed V and J ends, which lost 4 bases and 4 bases, there was a span of 11 bases. The CDR3 loop spans 13 amino acids. Germline values: CDR1 SGHDT, CDR2 YYEEEE.

The genes are TRBV30 and TRBJ1-2, with unresolved D. Looked up from germline, CDR1 is GTSNPN and CDR2 is SVGIG (reference sequence). Trimming stripped 4 bases from V and 5 bases from J, with 14 bases between. The CDR3 has 13 amino acids. CDR3 region: CAWKASGGYGYTF. In DNA form, the CDR3 reads TGTGCCTGGAAGGCCAGTGGAGGGTATGGCTACACCTTC.

The chain links TRBV5-6 to TRBJ2-3; 10 bases fit TRBD2. CDR1 is SGHDT and CDR2 is YYEEEE in the germline V gene. The J segment lost 1 base and the V segment lost 4 bases, leaving 12 bases of the junction unmatched. This CDR3 region has 18 residues. The CDR3 DNA sequence: TGTGCCAGCAGCCCGATCGGACTAGCGGCTCAGGGCACAGATACGCAGTATTTT. Residues: CASSPIGLAAQGTDTQYF.

This clone occurred a few times. The chain couples TRBV5-1 to TRBJ1-1; the match to TRBD1 covers 9 bases. The germline V gene encodes CDR1 SGHRS and CDR2 YFSETQ. J was trimmed by 5 bases and V by 4 bases; bases with no gene match: 3. CDR3 length: 13 amino acids. The CDR3: CASSKQGATEAFF. The CDR3 coding sequence is TGCGCCAGCAGCAAACAGGGGGCGACTGAAGCTTTCTTT.

The gene calls are TRBV9 and TRBJ2-1, with D maybe TRBD1 (5 bases). The length of the CDR3 is 13 residues. V gave up 0 bases and J gave up 7 bases, with 8 bases separating them. Looked up from germline, CDR1 is SGDLS and CDR2 is YYNGEE. Here the CDR3 DNA reads TGTGCCAGCAGCGTAGCCGACAGAAATGAGCAGTTCTTC. Protein sequence: CASSVADRNEQFF.

The rearrangement links TRBV10-3 to TRBJ2-3, with 8 nucleotides matching TRBD1. The CDR3 length is 15 residues. Germline V gene sequence: CDR1 ENHRY, CDR2 SYGVKD. J lost 3 bases, V lost 6 bases, and 8 bases had no gene match. The CDR3 nucleotides are TGTGCCATCAGGCAAGGACAGGGTGAAACAGATACGCAGTATTTT. Translated: CAIRQGQGETDTQYF.

The V gene is TRBV9, the J gene TRBJ2-7; a weak D match, TRBD2 (6 bases). The CDR3 sequence is 14 residues long. CDR1 SGDLS and CDR2 YYNGEE come from the germline V gene. Trimming shortened V by 4 bases and J by 4 bases, and 15 bases separated the two germline ends. In DNA form, the CDR3 reads TGTGCCAGCAGCTACCACGGGGGTAGTTACGAGCAGTACTTC. This translates into CASSYHGGSYEQYF.

V and J are TRBV14 and TRBJ2-3; D is possibly TRBD1 (6 bases). V was clipped by 4 bases and J by 2 bases, with 19 bases between them. Germline V gene sequence: CDR1 SGHDN, CDR2 FVKESK. This CDR3 spans 17 amino acids. CDR3 amino acids: CASSRGTGSFLTDTQYF. CDR3 DNA: TGTGCCAGCAGCCGCGGTACAGGGTCTTTCCTCACAGATACGCAGTATTTT.